The 5 T cell receptor beta chains listed next were all sequenced from one sample in a study of blood T cell repertoires in COVID-19. Here immunoSEQ multiplex PCR was the method, and the copy in TCRdb shows in-frame clones only, minus some. The sample holds 88,000 or so clones; roughly 80% are singletons and the top ten take about 4.2%. The sequenced sample consisted of peripheral blood. These receptors were taken from a man in his 60s with acute or convalescent COVID-19.

CDR3 amino acids: CASRDRGTDTQYF. The CDR3 bases are TGTGCCAGCCGGGACAGGGGGACAGATACGCAGTATTTT. The V call is TRBV19, the J call TRBJ2-3; 11 bases fit TRBD1. The CDR3 totals 13 residues. In germline, CDR1 is LNHDA, CDR2 SQIVND (reference sequence). V was clipped by 9 bases and J by 3 bases; unmatched bases: 2.

The table lists this clone with a few counts. The rearrangement links TRBV7-3 to TRBJ2-7; the D is unclear. V was trimmed by 5 bases and J by 3 bases, leaving 11 bases between them. In germline, CDR1 is SGHTA, CDR2 FQGTGA. The CDR3 runs 13 residues. The CDR3, as DNA: TGTGCCAGCAGCGCTGGCGGTCACTACGAGCAGTACTTC. Protein product: CASSAGGHYEQYF.

This clone was recorded once. The V and J genes are TRBV7-9 and TRBJ1-2; 11 nucleotides line up with TRBD1. The junction had 20 bases not matched to a gene; V was cut back by 5 bases and J by 12 bases. The CDR3 contains 17 residues. From germline, CDR1 is SEHNR and CDR2 FQNEAQ (reference sequence). In DNA, the CDR3 is TGTGCCAGCAGCCGTATGATGACCACCGGGACAGGGGGTCGGGACACCTTC. Its translation: CASSRMMTTGTGGRDTF. Full variable domain (remainder filled in from reference TRBV7-9 and TRBJ1-2): DTGVSQNPRHKITKRGQNVTFRCDPISEHNRLYWYRQTLGQGPEFLTYFQNEAQLEKSRLLSDRFSAERPKGSFSTLEIQRTEQGDSAMYLCASSRMMTTGTGGRDTFGSGTRLTVV.

The chain carries TRBV28 and TRBJ1-6, with a weak D call TRBD1 (5 bases). Germline loops: CDR1 MDHEN, CDR2 SYDVKM. The CDR3 sequence is 14 residues long. The V end lost 7 bases, the J end lost 10 bases, and 17 bases lay between the germline ends. For the CDR3, the DNA is TGTGCCAGCATAAGAAGAGGGGAGGGATCACCCCTCCACTTT. It encodes CASIRRGEGSPLHF.

There are a few counts of this clone. As DNA, the CDR3 is TGCGCCAGCAGTGCCAGCGGGGGGGCAAATGAGCAGTTCTTC. Translating gives CASSASGGANEQFF. This chain links TRBV10-1 with TRBJ2-1, with 10 bases that match TRBD2. This CDR3 is built from 14 residues. V dropped 4 bases and J dropped 7; count of bases not matched to a gene: 4. Germline assignment: CDR1 WNHNN and CDR2 SYGVQD (reference sequence).